These 8 T cell receptor beta chains were all obtained from the same sample, sequenced in a study of T-cell reconstitution after alpha-beta-depleted transplantation in children. Molecular barcoding with unique molecular identifiers was used for the TCRbeta library. TCRdb processed the PCR reads anew with MiXCR; each CDR3 protein has one entry. The sample gives approximately 640,000 distinct CDR3 sequences, approximately 16% of which show up once; approximately 1% is in the top ten. Source: PBMCs from the stem cell graft donor, taken from the stem cell graft. These receptors were collected from a human donor who donated a stem cell graft to a child with acute myeloid leukemia.

V gene TRBV6-2 or TRBV6-3 combines with J gene TRBJ1-6; possibly TRBD1 for D (5 bases). Germline assignment: CDR1 MNHEY and CDR2 SVGEGT. Trimming took off 0 bases at V and 4 bases at J, with 16 bases between the two ends. The CDR3 runs to 18 residues. The CDR3 DNA follows: TGTGCCAGCAGTTACTCGTCGTTTGGGGCAGGATATAATTCACCCCTCCACTTT. Its translation is CASSYSSFGAGYNSPLHF.

The table lists this clonotype with many counts. The chain links TRBV4-3 to TRBJ1-4; D gene unclear. Trimming left V 0 bases short and J 7 bases short, with 6 bases between. The CDR3 covers 13 residues. Germline V gives CDR1 LGHNA, CDR2 YSLEER. The CDR3 coding sequence is TGCGCCAGCAGCCAAGATGCAGGTGAAAAACTGTTTTTT. Its translation is CASSQDAGEKLFF.

The chain recombines TRBV15 with TRBJ1-1, with a possible D match to TRBD1 (5 bases). The CDR3 spans 15 residues. Germline assignment: CDR1 LNHNV and CDR2 YYDKDF (reference sequence). V shed 5 bases and J shed 2 bases, with 15 bases lying between them. CDR3 nucleotides: TGTGCCACCAGCGAGGGGAGGCTTCTTAACACTGAAGCTTTCTTT. It specifies CATSEGRLLNTEAFF. Supplemented by reference TRBV15 and TRBJ1-1, the full variable domain reads DAMVIQNPRYQVTQFGKPVTLSCSQTLNHNVMYWYQQKSSQAPKLLFHYYDKDFNNEADTPDNFQSRRPNTSFCFLDIRSPGLGDTAMYLCATSEGRLLNTEAFFGQGTRLTVV.

Ten or more counts support this clonotype. The chain has TRBV20-1 and TRBJ1-1; D is uncertain. Germline CDR1 reads DFQATT; CDR2 reads SNEGSKA (reference sequence). This CDR3 has 11 amino acids. Trimming cost V 6 bases and J 6 bases, with 11 bases left between them. CDR3 in amino acids: CSAVIGPEAFF. In DNA form, the CDR3 reads TGCAGTGCCGTAATCGGCCCTGAAGCTTTCTTT.

This clonotype was seen a few times. V and J are TRBV7-2 and TRBJ1-1, with 7 bases matching TRBD1. In germline, CDR1 is SGHTA, CDR2 FQGNSA. V lost 4 bases to trimming and J lost 4 bases; unmatched junction nucleotides: 9. This CDR3 comprises 15 residues. CDR3 amino acids: CASSSPGGRATEAFF. CDR3 coding DNA: TGTGCCAGCAGCTCCCCAGGGGGGCGCGCCACTGAAGCTTTCTTT.

This rearrangement joins TRBV20-1 to TRBJ1-1; D might be TRBD1 (5 bases). V was clipped by 0 bases and J by 6 bases, with 8 bases between them. Looked up from germline, CDR1 is DFQATT and CDR2 is SNEGSKA (reference sequence). CDR3 size: 12 residues. The CDR3 DNA sequence: TGCAGTGCTAGAGATGCAGGGCCTGAAGCTTTCTTT. Protein: CSARDAGPEAFF.

This clonotype has a handful of counts. J is TRBJ2-5 and V is TRBV21-1; the table names TRBD1, a call not compared with the DNA. TRBV21-1 is labeled a pseudogene. The length of the CDR3 is 14 residues. CDR3 in DNA: TGTGCCAGCAGCAAAGAGGCGACAGAAGAGACCCAGTACTTC. This gives the protein CASSKEATEETQYF.

This clonotype was recorded many times. The chain joins TRBV20-1 to TRBJ1-1; D call uncertain. Germline CDR1 is DFQATT and CDR2 is SNEGSKA (reference sequence). The CDR3 has 12 amino acids. Trimming shortened V by 0 bases and J by 3 bases, and 5 bases separated the two germline ends. The CDR3: CSARDGHTEAFF. In nucleotides, the CDR3 is TGCAGTGCTAGAGACGGACACACTGAAGCTTTCTTT.